A single TCR beta chain is shown here with its context. This entry is derived from a study of brain T cells in children with intractable seizures. The germline V gene encodes CDR1 MGHDK and CDR2 SYGVNS. The CDR3 loop spans 13 amino acids. Trimming took off 3 bases at V and 5 bases at J, with 11 bases between the two ends. The protocol was immunoSEQ multiplex PCR, while the TCRdb copy is restricted to in-frame clones and leaves out a portion. The repertoire holds 70,000 to 90,000 clones, with roughly 91% as singletons. The source is a boy younger than two with tuberous sclerosis and intractable seizures. Sequences were derived from peripheral blood, sampled at surgery. The V call is TRBV25-1, the J call TRBJ2-7, with D unclear. CDR3 sequence: CASSDPAWDEQYF. The DNA for the CDR3 is TGTGCCAGCAGTGACCCGGCCTGGGACGAGCAGTACTTC.